This TCR beta chain was identified during a study of T cells in Graves' hyperthyroidism and ophthalmopathy. Regions amplified from RNA transcripts were the TCR beta CDR3 regions. TCR CDR3 regions were first amplified by RT-PCR with HTBI primers. A single record per CDR3 protein comes from TCRdb applying MiXCR to the multiplex PCR reads. Among hundreds of thousands of distinct CDR3 sequences listed, around a sixth were seen once. Trimming took 4 bases from V and 8 from J; bases not matched to a gene: 11. The CDR3 sequence is 17 residues long. Germline V gene sequence: CDR1 SGHAT, CDR2 FQNNGV. This clonotype turned up a few times.

V usage is TRBV11-2 and J usage is TRBJ1-4, with 12 nucleotides matching TRBD1. The material sequenced was blood. The origin of this receptor is a woman between 45 and 60 years old with Graves' hyperthyroidism that later progressed to Graves' ophthalmopathy. CDR3 coding DNA: TGTGCCAGCAGCTCCCGGGACAGGGGGCGCCTCGGGGAAAAACTGTTTTTT. Its translation is CASSSRDRGRLGEKLFF.